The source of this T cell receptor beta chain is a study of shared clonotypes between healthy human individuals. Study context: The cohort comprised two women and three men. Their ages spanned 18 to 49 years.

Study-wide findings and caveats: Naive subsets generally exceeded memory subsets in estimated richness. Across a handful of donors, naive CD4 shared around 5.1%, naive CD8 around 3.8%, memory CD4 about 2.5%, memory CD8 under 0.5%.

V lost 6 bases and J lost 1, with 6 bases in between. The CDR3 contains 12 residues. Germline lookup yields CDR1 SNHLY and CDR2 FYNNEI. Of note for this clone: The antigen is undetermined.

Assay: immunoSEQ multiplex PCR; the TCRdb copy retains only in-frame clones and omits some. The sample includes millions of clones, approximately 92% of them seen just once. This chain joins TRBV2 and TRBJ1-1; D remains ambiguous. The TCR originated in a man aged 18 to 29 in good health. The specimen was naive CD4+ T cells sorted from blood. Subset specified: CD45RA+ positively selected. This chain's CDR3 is CASRQTNTEAFF. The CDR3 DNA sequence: TGTGCCAGCAGGCAGACGAACACTGAAGCTTTCTTT. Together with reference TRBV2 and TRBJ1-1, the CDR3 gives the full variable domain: EPEVTQTPSHQVTQMGQEVILRCVPISNHLYFYWYRQILGQKVEFLVSFYNNEISEKSEIFDDQFSVERPDGSNFTLKIRSTKLEDSAMYFCASRQTNTEAFFGQGTRLTVV.